These 19 T cell receptor beta chains were all obtained from the same sample, sequenced in a study of T cell changes during pregnancy in multiple sclerosis. Clones were sequenced by immunoSEQ multiplex PCR, and TCRdb holds only the in-frame ones, with some missing. The table has around 92,000 clones, around 93% seen once. Sequencing used peripheral blood, obtained in the first trimester of pregnancy. These receptors originate from a female donor with multiple sclerosis, enrolled in a pregnancy study.

The chain links TRBV13 to TRBJ1-5; D perhaps matches TRBD1 (6 bases). The CDR3 loop spans 14 amino acids. V was shortened by 0 bases and J by 4 bases, with 7 bases between the two germline ends. Germline-derived CDR1 and CDR2 are PRHDT and FYEKMQ (reference sequence). CDR3: CASSLGQGNQPQHF. CDR3 bases: TGTGCCAGCAGCTTAGGACAGGGAAATCAGCCCCAGCATTTT.

V usage is TRBV13 and J usage is TRBJ2-7; D call uncertain. With 0 bases removed from V and 2 bases from J, the gap between germline ends came to 5 bases. Germline values: CDR1 PRHDT, CDR2 FYEKMQ (reference sequence). This CDR3 has 13 residues. Here the CDR3 reads CASSLGLTYEQYF. The CDR3 nucleotides read TGTGCCAGCAGCTTAGGACTCACCTACGAGCAGTACTTC.

This clone was observed a single time. The chain combines TRBV15 with TRBJ2-1; TRBD2 aligns across 8 bases. The germline V gene encodes CDR1 LNHNV and CDR2 YYDKDF (reference sequence). Losses at the gene ends were 0 bases for V and 8 bases for J; bases not matched to a gene: 12. There are 17 residues in the CDR3. CDR3 sequence reads: CATSRDPVIGGVDEQFF. The CDR3 DNA sequence: TGTGCCACCAGCAGAGACCCAGTGATCGGGGGGGTGGATGAGCAGTTCTTC.

The J gene is TRBJ2-1, the V gene TRBV4-1; 11 bases map to TRBD2. The junction had 7 bases not matched to a gene; V was cut back by 2 bases and J by 4 bases. CDR1 and CDR2 (germline): MGHRA, YSYEKL. The CDR3 consists of 17 residues. The CDR3 spells CASSQPPLAGGYNEQFF. The CDR3 bases are TGCGCCAGCAGCCAACCTCCCCTAGCGGGGGGTTACAATGAGCAGTTCTTC.

The V gene is TRBV18, the J gene TRBJ1-5; 9 bases match TRBD1. The CDR3 is made up of 16 amino acids. Losses at the gene ends were 3 bases for V and 3 bases for J; bases not matched to a gene: 6. Germline CDR1 and CDR2: KGHSH and LQKENI. In DNA form, the CDR3 reads TGTGCCAGCTCACCGCCCGGGACAGGGCTCAATCAGCCCCAGCATTTT. Translating it yields CASSPPGTGLNQPQHF.

J is TRBJ1-2 and V is TRBV5-1; 7 bases map to TRBD1. Losses at the gene ends were 4 bases for V and 2 bases for J; bases not matched to a gene: 8. The CDR3 has 15 residues. CDR1 is SGHRS and CDR2 is YFSETQ in the germline V gene. CDR3 bases: TGCGCCAGCAGCATAACAGGGGATTCAAACTATGGCTACACCTTC. Translated: CASSITGDSNYGYTF.

CDR3 residues: CASSPTSGGGEQFF. DNA of the CDR3: TGTGCCAGCAGTCCAACTAGCGGCGGTGGGGAGCAGTTCTTC. This sequence joins TRBV11-2 and TRBJ2-1; 8 bases match TRBD2. The CDR3 covers 14 residues. Germline loops: CDR1 SGHAT, CDR2 FQNNGV. V was pared by 6 bases and J by 10 bases, with 11 bases of the junction left unmatched.

The V gene is TRBV7-9, the J gene TRBJ1-1; D is undetermined. CDR1 SEHNR and CDR2 FQNEAQ come from the germline V gene (reference sequence). Trimming removed 2 bases at V and 8 bases at J, with 15 bases between. The CDR3 has 14 amino acids. In DNA form, the CDR3 reads TGTGCCAGCAGCTTAAGCCTACTAGCATCAGAAGCTTTCTTT. This encodes CASSLSLLASEAFF.

The chain combines TRBV13 with TRBJ2-5; unclear D gene. The length of the CDR3 is 13 residues. V lost 0 bases, J lost 2 bases, and 4 bases lay in between. Germline V gene sequence: CDR1 PRHDT, CDR2 FYEKMQ (reference sequence). CDR3 nucleotides: TGTGCCAGCAGCTTAGGGGAGCAAGAGACCCAGTACTTC. It yields the protein CASSLGEQETQYF.

This clone was seen a single time. The rearrangement links TRBV2 to TRBJ1-1; TRBD1 might be the D (5 bases). Trimming took off 8 bases at V and 1 base at J, with 8 bases between the two ends. The length of the CDR3 is 12 residues. The germline V gene encodes CDR1 SNHLY and CDR2 FYNNEI. The chain's CDR3 is CASRGANTEAFF. The CDR3 coding sequence is TGTGCCAGCCGCGGGGCGAACACTGAAGCTTTCTTT.

This chain uses TRBV29-1 with TRBJ1-2; 10 bases map to TRBD1. CDR3 length equals 14 residues. V shed 3 bases and J 2 bases; nucleotides not matched to a gene: 3. Germline V gene lookup returns CDR1 SQVTM and CDR2 ANQGSEA. DNA of the CDR3: TGCAGCGTTGAGGGGGACAGGGGAAACTATGGCTACACCTTC. This translates into CSVEGDRGNYGYTF. The full variable domain, rest sourced from reference TRBV29-1 and TRBJ1-2, is SAVISQKPSRDICQRGTSLTIQCQVDSQVTMMFWYRQQPGQSLTLIATANQGSEATYESGFVIDKFPISRPNLTFSTLTVSNMSPEDSSIYLCSVEGDRGNYGYTFGSGTRLTVV.

This chain links TRBV10-3 with TRBJ1-2; weak D call: TRBD1 (5 bases). From germline, CDR1 is ENHRY and CDR2 SYGVKD. The CDR3 is 15 residues long. V lost 8 bases and J lost 1, with 17 bases in between. The CDR3 bases are TGTGCCATCGGATGGACCCCAGGGTATAACTATGGCTACACCTTC. Translation: CAIGWTPGYNYGYTF.

The chain has TRBV5-1 and TRBJ1-4, with 10 bases matching TRBD1. Per the germline V gene, CDR1 is SGHRS and CDR2 is YFSETQ. The junction had 6 bases not matched to a gene; V was cut back by 2 bases and J by 8 bases. This CDR3 region has 15 residues. Here the CDR3 reads CASSLRQGAGEKLFF. The CDR3 region has the DNA TGCGCCAGCAGCTTAAGACAGGGGGCGGGAGAAAAACTGTTTTTT.

The table lists this clone with a count of one. The chain carries TRBV2 and TRBJ1-2, with a possible D match to TRBD1 (6 bases). The CDR3 consists of 13 residues. V dropped 6 bases and J dropped 4 bases, with 12 bases sitting between them. Germline CDR1 reads SNHLY; CDR2 reads FYNNEI. For the CDR3, the DNA is TGTGCCAGCAGCGCCGGGACACTCTATGGCTACACCTTC. It encodes CASSAGTLYGYTF.

The rearrangement joins TRBV9 to TRBJ2-1, with D maybe TRBD1 (6 bases). The germline V gene encodes CDR1 SGDLS and CDR2 YYNGEE. The CDR3 runs to 16 residues. The ends were cut back, 4 bases at V and 2 bases at J, with 16 bases in the middle. The CDR3 nucleotides read TGTGCCAGCAGCCCTACGACAGGAAGGACCTACAATGAGCAGTTCTTC. Its translation is CASSPTTGRTYNEQFF.

This chain links TRBV5-1 with TRBJ2-4, with 7 bases aligning to TRBD2. The germline CDR1 and CDR2 sequences are SGHRS and YFSETQ. V trimming: 5 bases; J trimming: 11 bases; junction bases outside the gene matches: 16. The CDR3 loop spans 15 amino acids. The CDR3 region has the DNA TGCGCCAGCAGGGGCGGGAGACCCACAGAGGTTGTTCAGTACTTC. Encoded protein: CASRGGRPTEVVQYF.

This chain uses TRBV13 with TRBJ1-2; TRBD1 matches at 7 bases. There are 15 residues in the CDR3. From germline, CDR1 is PRHDT and CDR2 FYEKMQ (reference sequence). V lost 3 bases and J lost 3; bases outside the gene matches: 7. CDR3 nucleotide sequence: TGTGCCAGCAGCTTTGGGCAGGGGGACGACTATGGCTACACCTTC. Translated, it gives CASSFGQGDDYGYTF.

This chain connects TRBV7-3 to TRBJ1-2; D uncertain. Between the trimmed V and J ends, which lost 2 bases and 2 bases, there was a span of 6 bases. The V gene's germline CDR1 is SGHTA and CDR2 FQGTGA. The CDR3 runs to 13 residues. CDR3 DNA sequence: TGTGCCAGCAGCTTAGACAACAACTATGGCTACACCTTC. It codes for CASSLDNNYGYTF.

The rearrangement uses TRBV7-9 and TRBJ2-5, with TRBD2 matching 10 bases. The CDR3 is 15 amino acids. V lost 2 bases and J lost 3; bases outside the gene matches: 3. From germline, CDR1 is SEHNR and CDR2 FQNEAQ (reference sequence). CDR3: CASSLLAGVEETQYF. CDR3 bases: TGTGCCAGCAGCTTACTAGCGGGGGTCGAAGAGACCCAGTACTTC.